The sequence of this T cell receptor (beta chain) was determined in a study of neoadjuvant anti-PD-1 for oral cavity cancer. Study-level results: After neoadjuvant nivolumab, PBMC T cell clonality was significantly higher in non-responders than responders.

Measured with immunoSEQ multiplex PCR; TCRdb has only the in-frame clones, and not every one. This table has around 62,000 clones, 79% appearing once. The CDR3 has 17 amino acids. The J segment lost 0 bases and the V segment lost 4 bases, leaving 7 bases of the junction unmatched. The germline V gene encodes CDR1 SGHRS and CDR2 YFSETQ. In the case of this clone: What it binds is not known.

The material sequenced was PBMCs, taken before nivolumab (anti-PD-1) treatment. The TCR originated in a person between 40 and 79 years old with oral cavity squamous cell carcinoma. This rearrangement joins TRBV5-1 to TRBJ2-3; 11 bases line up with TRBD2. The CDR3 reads CASSVGTSGRSTDTQYF. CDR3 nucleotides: TGCGCCAGCAGCGTAGGGACTAGCGGCAGAAGCACAGATACGCAGTATTTT.